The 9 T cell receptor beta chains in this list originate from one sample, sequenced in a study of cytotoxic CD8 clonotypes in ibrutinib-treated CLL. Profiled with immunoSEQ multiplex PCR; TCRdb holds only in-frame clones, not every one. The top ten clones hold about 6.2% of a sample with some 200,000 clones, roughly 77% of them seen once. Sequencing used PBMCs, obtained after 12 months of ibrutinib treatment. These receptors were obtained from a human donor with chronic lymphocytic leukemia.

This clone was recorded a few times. CDR3: CASSLDYSSYEQYF. The CDR3 nucleotides read TGTGCCAGCAGCTTAGATTACAGTTCCTACGAGCAGTACTTC. The gene calls are TRBV7-2 and TRBJ2-7; D remains unclear. Trimming removed 1 base from V and 1 base from J, with 8 bases in between. The germline CDR1 and CDR2 sequences are SGHTA and FQGNSA. CDR3 size: 14 residues.

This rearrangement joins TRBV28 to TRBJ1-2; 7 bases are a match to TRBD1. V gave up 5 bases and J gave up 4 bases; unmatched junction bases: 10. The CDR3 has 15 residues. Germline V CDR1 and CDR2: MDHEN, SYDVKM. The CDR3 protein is CASSRDRVWGYGYTF. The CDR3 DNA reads TGTGCCAGCAGTCGAGACAGGGTCTGGGGCTATGGCTACACCTTC.

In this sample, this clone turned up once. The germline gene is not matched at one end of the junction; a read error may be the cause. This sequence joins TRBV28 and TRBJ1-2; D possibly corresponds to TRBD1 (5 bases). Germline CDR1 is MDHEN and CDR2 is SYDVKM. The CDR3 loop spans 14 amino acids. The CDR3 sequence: CASSLHRPGGDALF. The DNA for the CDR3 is TGTGCCAGCAGTTTACACCGCCCCGGAGGGGACGCCCTCTTC.

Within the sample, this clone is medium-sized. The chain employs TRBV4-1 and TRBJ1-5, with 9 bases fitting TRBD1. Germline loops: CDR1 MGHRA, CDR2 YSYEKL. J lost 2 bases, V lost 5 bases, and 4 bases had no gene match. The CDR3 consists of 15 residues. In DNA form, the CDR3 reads TGCGCCAGCAGCATCACAGGGGGCGGCAATCAGCCCCAGCATTTT. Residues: CASSITGGGNQPQHF.

The CDR3 sequence is CSSRTENYGYTF. The CDR3 DNA reads TGCAGCTCCAGGACTGAAAACTATGGCTACACCTTC. The chain joins TRBV29-1 to TRBJ1-2, with unresolved D. CDR3 size: 12 residues. Trimming stripped 8 bases from V and 2 bases from J, with 12 bases between. CDR1 and CDR2 from the germline V gene are SQVTM and ANQGSEA.

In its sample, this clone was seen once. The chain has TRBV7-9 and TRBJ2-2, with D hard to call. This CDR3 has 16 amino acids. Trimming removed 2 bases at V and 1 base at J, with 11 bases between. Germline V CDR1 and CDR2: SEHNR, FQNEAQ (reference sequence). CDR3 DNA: TGTGCCAGCAGCTTAATGTTACGGATGAACACCGGGGAGCTGTTTTTT. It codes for CASSLMLRMNTGELFF.

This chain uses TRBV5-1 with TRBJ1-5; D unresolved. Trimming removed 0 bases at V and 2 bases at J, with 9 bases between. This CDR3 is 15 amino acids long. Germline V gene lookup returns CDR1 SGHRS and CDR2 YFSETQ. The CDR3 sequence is CASSLGPYGNQPQHF. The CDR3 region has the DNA TGCGCCAGCAGCTTGGGACCTTATGGCAATCAGCCCCAGCATTTT.

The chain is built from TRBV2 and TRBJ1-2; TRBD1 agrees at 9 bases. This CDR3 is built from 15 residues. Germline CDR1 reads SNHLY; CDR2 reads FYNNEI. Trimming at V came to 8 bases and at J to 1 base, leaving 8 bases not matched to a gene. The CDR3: CASEMTGGFNYGYTF. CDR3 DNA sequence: TGTGCCAGCGAGATGACAGGGGGTTTTAACTATGGCTACACCTTC.

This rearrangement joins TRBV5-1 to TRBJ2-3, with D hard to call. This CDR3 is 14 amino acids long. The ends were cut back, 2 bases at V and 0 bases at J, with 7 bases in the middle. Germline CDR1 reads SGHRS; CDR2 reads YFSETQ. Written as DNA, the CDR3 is TGCGCCAGCAGCTTACCCGGGAGCACAGATACGCAGTATTTT. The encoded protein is CASSLPGSTDTQYF. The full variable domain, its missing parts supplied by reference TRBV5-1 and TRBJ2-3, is KAGVTQTPRYLIKTRGQQVTLSCSPISGHRSVSWYQQTPGQGLQFLFEYFSETQRNKGNFPGRFSGRQFSNSRSEMNVSTLELGDSALYLCASSLPGSTDTQYFGPGTRLTVL.